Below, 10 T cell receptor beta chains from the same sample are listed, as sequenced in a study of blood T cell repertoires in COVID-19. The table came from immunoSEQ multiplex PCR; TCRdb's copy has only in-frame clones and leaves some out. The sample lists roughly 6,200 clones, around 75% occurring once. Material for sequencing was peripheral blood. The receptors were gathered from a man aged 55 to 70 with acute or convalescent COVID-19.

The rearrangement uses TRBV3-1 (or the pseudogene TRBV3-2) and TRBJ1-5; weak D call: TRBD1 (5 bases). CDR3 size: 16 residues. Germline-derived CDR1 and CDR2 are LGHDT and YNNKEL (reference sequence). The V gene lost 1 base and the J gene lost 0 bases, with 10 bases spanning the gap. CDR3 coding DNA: TGTGCCAGCAGCCAAGGGGGGGTGGTTAGCAATCAGCCCCAGCATTTT. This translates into CASSQGGVVSNQPQHF.

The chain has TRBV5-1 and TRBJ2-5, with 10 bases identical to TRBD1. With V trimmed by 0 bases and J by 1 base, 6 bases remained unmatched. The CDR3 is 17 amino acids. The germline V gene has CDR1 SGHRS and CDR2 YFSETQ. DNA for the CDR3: TGCGCCAGCAGCTTGGCCAGTAGGACAGGGGGCCAAGAGACCCAGTACTTC. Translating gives CASSLASRTGGQETQYF.

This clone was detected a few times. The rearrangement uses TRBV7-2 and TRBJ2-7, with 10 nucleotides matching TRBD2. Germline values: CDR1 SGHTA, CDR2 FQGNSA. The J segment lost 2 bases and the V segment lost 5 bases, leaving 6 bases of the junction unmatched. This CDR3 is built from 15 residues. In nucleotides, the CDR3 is TGTGCCAGCAGCCTGGGGACTAGCGCTACCTACGAGCAGTACTTC. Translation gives CASSLGTSATYEQYF.

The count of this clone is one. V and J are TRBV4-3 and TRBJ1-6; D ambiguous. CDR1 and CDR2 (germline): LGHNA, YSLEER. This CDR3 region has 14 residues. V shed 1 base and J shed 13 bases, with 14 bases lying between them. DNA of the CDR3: TGCGCCAGCAGCCAAGCAGGAAACCCAAGTCCCCTCCACTTT. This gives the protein CASSQAGNPSPLHF.

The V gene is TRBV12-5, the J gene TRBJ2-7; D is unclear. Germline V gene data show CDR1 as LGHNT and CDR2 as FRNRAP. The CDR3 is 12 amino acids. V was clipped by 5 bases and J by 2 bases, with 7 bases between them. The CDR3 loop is CASGRGAYEQYF. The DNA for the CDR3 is TGTGCTAGTGGTCGTGGAGCCTACGAGCAGTACTTC.

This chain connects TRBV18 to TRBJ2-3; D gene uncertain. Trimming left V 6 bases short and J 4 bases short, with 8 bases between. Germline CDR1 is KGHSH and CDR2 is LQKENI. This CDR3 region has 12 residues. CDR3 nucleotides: TGTGCCAGCTCCTCCAGATCAGATACGCAGTATTTT. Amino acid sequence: CASSSRSDTQYF. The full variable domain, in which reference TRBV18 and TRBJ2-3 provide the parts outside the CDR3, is NAGVMQNPRHLVRRRGQEARLRCSPMKGHSHVYWYRQLPEEGLKFMVYLQKENIIDESGMPKERFSAEFPKEGPSILRIQQVVRGDSAAYFCASSSRSDTQYFGPGTRLTVL.

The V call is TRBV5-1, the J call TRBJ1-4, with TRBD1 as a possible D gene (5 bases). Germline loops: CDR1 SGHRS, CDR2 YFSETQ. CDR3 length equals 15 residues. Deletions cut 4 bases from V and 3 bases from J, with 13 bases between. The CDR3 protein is CASSPSGYANEKLFF. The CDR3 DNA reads TGCGCCAGCAGCCCGTCAGGGTATGCTAATGAAAAACTGTTTTTT.

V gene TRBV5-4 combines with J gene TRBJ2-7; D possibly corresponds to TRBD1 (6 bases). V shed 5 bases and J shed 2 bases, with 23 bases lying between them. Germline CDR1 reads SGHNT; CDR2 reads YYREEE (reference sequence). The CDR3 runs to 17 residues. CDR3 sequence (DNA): TGTGCCAGCAGTTCGGGACACCAAGGGGGTGGCGCCTACGAGCAGTACTTC. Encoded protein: CASSSGHQGGGAYEQYF.

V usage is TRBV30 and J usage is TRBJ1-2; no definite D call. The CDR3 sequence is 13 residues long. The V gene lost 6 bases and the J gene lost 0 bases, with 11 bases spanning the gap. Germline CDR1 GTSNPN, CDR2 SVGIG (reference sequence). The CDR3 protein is CACAPVANYGYTF. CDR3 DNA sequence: TGTGCCTGTGCCCCGGTGGCTAACTATGGCTACACCTTC.

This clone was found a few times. The CDR3 sequence is CASSLRTSGSDEQFF. The CDR3 DNA is TGCGCCAGCAGCTTGAGGACTAGCGGGAGTGATGAGCAGTTCTTC. The J gene is TRBJ2-1, the V gene TRBV5-1; 13 nucleotides match TRBD2. CDR1 and CDR2 from the germline V gene are SGHRS and YFSETQ. This CDR3 region has 15 residues. V lost 1 base and J lost 8; bases outside the gene matches: 3. Filled out from reference TRBV5-1 and TRBJ2-1, the complete variable domain reads KAGVTQTPRYLIKTRGQQVTLSCSPISGHRSVSWYQQTPGQGLQFLFEYFSETQRNKGNFPGRFSGRQFSNSRSEMNVSTLELGDSALYLCASSLRTSGSDEQFFGPGTRLTVL.